The rows below give T cell receptor beta chains drawn from one sample of a study of tumor-infiltrating lymphocytes in glioblastoma multiforme. MiXCR was run by TCRdb on the multiplex PCR reads, yielding one entry per CDR3 protein. This sample has more than 9,000 distinct CDR3 sequences, with roughly two thirds found just once. Sequencing was performed on brain tumor tissue. These TCRs come from a male donor with glioblastoma. The CDR3 runs from the conserved cysteine through the conserved F or W. The D gene is left open where the match is weak. The size of a clone is reported for some rows only, either as once, few or many, or as a class for expanded clones.

j_gene,abundance,v_gene,len,d_gene,CDR3aa,CDR3nt
TRBJ1-1,-,TRBV10-3,14,-,CAISGGPPNTEAFF,TGTGCCATCAGTGGGGGACCCCCGAACACTGAAGCTTTCTTT
TRBJ2-7,many,TRBV7-2,15,TRBD1,CASSFSDRSTYEQYF,TGTGCCAGCAGCTTCTCGGACAGGTCCACCTACGAGCAGTACTTC
TRBJ2-2,-,TRBV10-3,16,-,CAISVIGRENTGELFF,TGTGCCATCAGCGTGATTGGCCGGGAGAACACCGGGGAGCTGTTTTTT
TRBJ1-1,once,TRBV4-3,15,-,CASSLSWGMNTEAFF,TGCGCCAGCAGTCTGTCGTGGGGTATGAACACTGAAGCTTTCTTT
TRBJ2-1,many,TRBV6-4,15,-,CASSDSRDPYNEQFF,TGTGCCAGCAGTGACTCCCGGGACCCGTACAATGAGCAGTTCTTC
TRBJ1-1,-,TRBV11-1,15,TRBD1,CASSFPGTGGTEAFF,TGTGCCAGCAGCTTCCCGGGGACAGGGGGCACTGAAGCTTTCTTT
TRBJ1-5,-,TRBV20-1,14,-,CSARDGAINQPQHF,TGCAGTGCTAGAGATGGGGCTATCAATCAGCCCCAGCATTTT
TRBJ2-2,-,TRBV20-1,16,-,CSARDLRKGDAGELFF,TGCAGTGCTAGAGATCTAAGAAAAGGGGACGCCGGGGAGCTGTTTTTT
TRBJ2-5,medium-sized,TRBV7-8,15,TRBD1,CASSHRQGPSETQYF,TGTGCCAGCAGCCATAGACAGGGACCCTCGGAGACCCAGTACTTC
TRBJ2-1,-,TRBV29-1,13,-,CNAEFGGTNEQFF,TGCAACGCTGAATTCGGTGGGACAAATGAGCAGTTCTTC
TRBJ1-5,-,TRBV2,14,-,CASSAAGTRQPQHF,TGTGCCAGCAGTGCGGCCGGGACAAGACAGCCCCAGCATTTT
TRBJ2-3,medium-sized,TRBV4-2,18,TRBD2,CASSPWTSGRKSTDTQYF,TGTGCCAGCAGCCCCTGGACTAGCGGGAGAAAGAGCACAGATACGCAGTATTTT
TRBJ2-7,many,TRBV28,15,-,CASSELVQAAGEQYF,TGTGCCAGCAGTGAACTAGTGCAGGCGGCGGGCGAGCAGTACTTC
TRBJ2-5,-,TRBV11-2,14,-,CASSPTRGQETQYF,TGTGCCAGCAGCCCGACCCGAGGCCAAGAGACCCAGTACTTC
TRBJ2-7,-,TRBV11-2,17,-,CASSLDLGGSFSYEQYF,TGTGCCAGCAGCTTAGATCTTGGAGGCAGCTTCTCCTACGAGCAGTACTTC